These 21 T cell receptor beta chains were all obtained from the same sample, sequenced in a study of CD8+ T cells in alopecia areata. RNA extraction and reverse transcription yielded cDNA as sequencing template. The method was immunoSEQ multiplex PCR; TCRdb's version includes in-frame clones alone and lacks a portion of them. The data contain around 140,000 clones, approximately 50% of them singletons. Material: CD4+ T cells sorted from blood. The receptors shown here come from a human donor with alopecia areata.

In its sample, this clone was seen a few times. The chain recombines TRBV2 with TRBJ2-3, with D hard to call. This CDR3 is built from 14 residues. Trimming stripped 3 bases from V and 1 base from J, with 8 bases between. The germline gives CDR1 SNHLY, CDR2 FYNNEI. The CDR3 sequence is CASSDHLRTDTQYF. CDR3 bases: TGTGCCAGCAGTGACCACCTACGCACAGATACGCAGTATTTT. Drawing the rest from reference TRBV2 and TRBJ2-3, the complete variable domain is EPEVTQTPSHQVTQMGQEVILRCVPISNHLYFYWYRQILGQKVEFLVSFYNNEISEKSEIFDDQFSVERPDGSNFTLKIRSTKLEDSAMYFCASSDHLRTDTQYFGPGTRLTVL.

A few counts support this clone. The genes are TRBV29-1 and TRBJ1-2; maybe TRBD1 (5 bases). This CDR3 region has 11 residues. CDR1 and CDR2 (germline): SQVTM, ANQGSEA. V dropped 7 bases and J dropped 8 bases, with 14 bases sitting between them. The CDR3 DNA is TGCAGCGCTGGCGGCGGGGACGGCTACACCTTC. Its translation: CSAGGGDGYTF.

This clone was picked up many times. This sequence joins TRBV7-9 and TRBJ2-7; D is uncertain. Germline lookup yields CDR1 SEHNR and CDR2 FQNEAQ (reference sequence). The CDR3 covers 12 residues. V was trimmed by 5 bases and J by 5 bases, leaving 10 bases between them. In DNA form, the CDR3 reads TGTGCCAGCAGCCTGGATCGCCACGAGCAGTACTTC. Its translation is CASSLDRHEQYF.

The chain employs TRBV11-1 and TRBJ2-1, with 7 bases fitting TRBD1. Germline CDR1 is SGHAT and CDR2 is FQDESV (reference sequence). V shed 5 bases and J 3 bases; nucleotides not matched to a gene: 7. This CDR3 contains 15 residues. The CDR3 sequence: CASSPDRDNYNEQFF. CDR3 nucleotides: TGTGCCAGCAGCCCCGACAGGGACAACTACAATGAGCAGTTCTTC.

This clone was picked up a small number of times. V and J are TRBV4-1 and TRBJ1-3, with a possible D match to TRBD1 (6 bases). Germline V gene data show CDR1 as MGHRA and CDR2 as YSYEKL. V lost 0 bases and J 4 bases, leaving 16 bases between the germline ends. The CDR3 is 17 residues long. The CDR3 region is CASSQEGPPGVGNTIYF. The CDR3 DNA reads TGCGCCAGCAGCCAAGAGGGCCCCCCAGGGGTCGGAAACACCATATATTTT.

This chain joins TRBV6-5 and TRBJ1-2; D is unclear. Germline loops: CDR1 MNHEY, CDR2 SVGAGI. This CDR3 region has 11 residues. The V end was cut by 5 bases, the J end by 5 bases, with 6 bases between. The CDR3 sequence: CASSPTYGYTF. The CDR3 bases are TGTGCCAGCAGTCCTACGTATGGCTACACCTTC.

This clone was observed a few times. V usage is TRBV10-3 and J usage is TRBJ1-5; D gene ambiguous. V dropped 2 bases and J dropped 0 bases, with 2 bases sitting between them. CDR1 is ENHRY, CDR2 SYGVKD, per germline. CDR3 length: 13 amino acids. CDR3 DNA sequence: TGTGCCATCAGTGAGATTAGCAATCAGCCCCAGCATTTT. Its translation: CAISEISNQPQHF.

The rearrangement links TRBV29-1 to TRBJ1-2, with 7 nucleotides matching TRBD1. The CDR3 is 14 amino acids. After removal of 6 bases from V and 5 bases from J, the junction contained 12 bases not matched to a gene. Germline lookup yields CDR1 SQVTM and CDR2 ANQGSEA. The DNA of the CDR3 is TGCAGCGTCGCCGCCGGGACAGCAAGTTATGGCTACACCTTC. This translates into CSVAAGTASYGYTF.

The V call is TRBV30, the J call TRBJ1-2; D is undetermined. The germline V gene has CDR1 GTSNPN and CDR2 SVGIG (reference sequence). The CDR3 is 11 amino acids. With 0 bases removed from V and 10 bases from J, the gap between germline ends came to 9 bases. Written as DNA, the CDR3 is TGTGCCTGGAGTGTATTGATCCTCTACACCTTC. This encodes CAWSVLILYTF.

V is TRBV29-1 and J is TRBJ2-7, with TRBD1 identical over 10 bases. The CDR3 sequence is 14 residues long. The J segment lost 2 bases and the V segment lost 4 bases, leaving 5 bases of the junction unmatched. Germline V gene sequence: CDR1 SQVTM, CDR2 ANQGSEA. The CDR3 sequence is CSVGGTGATYEQYF. The CDR3 nucleotides are TGCAGCGTTGGTGGGACAGGGGCCACCTACGAGCAGTACTTC.

V gene TRBV30 combines with J gene TRBJ1-4; D possibly corresponds to TRBD1 (6 bases). Per germline, CDR1 GTSNPN and CDR2 SVGIG (reference sequence). This CDR3 contains 15 residues. Trimming pared 8 bases from V and 8 bases from J, leaving 24 bases between. The CDR3 nucleotides are TGTGCCCAGTCCAGCACGGGACATCGTCTGGAAAAACTGTTTTTT. As protein: CAQSSTGHRLEKLFF.

The chain has TRBV30 and TRBJ1-2; no clear D gene. Trimming pared 4 bases from V and 8 bases from J, leaving 14 bases between. This CDR3 is built from 12 residues. The germline gives CDR1 GTSNPN, CDR2 SVGIG (reference sequence). CDR3 nucleotide sequence: TGTGCCTGGACTCCCTCACTGGGAGGCTACACCTTC. Translation: CAWTPSLGGYTF.

This clone came up a few times. This chain joins TRBV7-8 and TRBJ2-1; no clear D. V was shortened by 5 bases and J by 9 bases, with 11 bases between the two germline ends. Germline loops: CDR1 SGHVS, CDR2 FQNEAQ. The CDR3 spans 12 residues. As DNA, the CDR3 is TGTGCCAGCAGCCCGCCCCCATCTGAGCAGTTCTTC. Translation: CASSPPPSEQFF.

The CDR3 region is CASSQTVGQIMNTEAFF. CDR3 coding DNA: TGCGCCAGCAGCCAAACGGTAGGGCAGATCATGAACACTGAAGCTTTCTTT. V and J are TRBV4-1 and TRBJ1-1; D unresolved. The CDR3 is 17 residues long. CDR1 MGHRA and CDR2 YSYEKL come from the germline V gene. Trimming pared 2 bases from V and 0 bases from J, leaving 16 bases between.

In its sample, this clone was seen a few times. The rearrangement links TRBV18 to TRBJ2-1; D unclear. The V gene's germline CDR1 is KGHSH and CDR2 LQKENI. This CDR3 spans 14 amino acids. Trimming left V 1 base short and J 3 bases short, with 7 bases between. CDR3 amino acids: CASSPQASYNEQFF. For the CDR3, the DNA is TGTGCCAGCTCACCACAGGCCAGCTACAATGAGCAGTTCTTC.

This clone has more than one count but fewer than ten. V and J are TRBV11-2 and TRBJ2-3; maybe TRBD2 (6 bases). Germline loops: CDR1 SGHAT, CDR2 FQNNGV. Between the trimmed V and J ends, which lost 7 bases and 6 bases, there was a span of 20 bases. The CDR3 spans 15 residues. This CDR3 is CASTYRSPGVDTQYF. The CDR3 coding sequence is TGTGCCAGCACCTACAGATCCCCGGGGGTCGATACGCAGTATTTT.

This clone appeared many times. The rearrangement joins TRBV29-1 to TRBJ2-2, with a weak D call TRBD1 (5 bases). CDR3 length equals 15 residues. In germline, CDR1 is SQVTM, CDR2 ANQGSEA. The V gene lost 5 bases and the J gene lost 1 base, with 14 bases spanning the gap. CDR3 protein: CSVRFSTVNTGELFF. The CDR3 region has the DNA TGCAGCGTTCGTTTTTCGACAGTGAACACCGGGGAGCTGTTTTTT.

A note on this clone: The same CDR3 arises from other DNA sequences in this sample as well. The chain links TRBV11-2 to TRBJ2-5; TRBD1 matches at 8 bases. Germline V gene sequence: CDR1 SGHAT, CDR2 FQNNGV. CDR3 length: 14 residues. V shed 1 base and J 2 bases; nucleotides not matched to a gene: 0. CDR3 in DNA: TGTGCCAGCAGCTTAGGACAGGGGCAAGAGACCCAGTACTTC. Residues: CASSLGQGQETQYF.

This clone showed up just a few times. The rearrangement links TRBV28 to TRBJ2-7; 8 bases align to TRBD1. Germline loops: CDR1 MDHEN, CDR2 SYDVKM. There are 14 residues in the CDR3. The junction had 2 bases not matched to a gene; V was cut back by 4 bases and J by 0 bases. The CDR3 region has the DNA TGTGCCAGCAGTTCCCAGGGGGCCTCCTACGAGCAGTACTTC. Its protein is CASSSQGASYEQYF.

The chain has TRBV5-1 and TRBJ2-6, with no clear D. The CDR3 length is 17 residues. Germline V gives CDR1 SGHRS, CDR2 YFSETQ. Trimming cost V 6 bases and J 1 base, with 17 bases left between them. For the CDR3, the DNA is TGCGCCAGCACCTTCGGTAGTGAAGTGTCTGGGGCCAACGTCCTGACTTTC. Protein: CASTFGSEVSGANVLTF.

The CDR3 sequence is CAWSVRAGGNTEAFF. Here the CDR3 DNA reads TGTGCCTGGAGTGTTCGGGCAGGAGGAAACACTGAAGCTTTCTTT. The rearrangement joins TRBV30 to TRBJ1-1, with no clear D. This CDR3 has 15 amino acids. The V gene lost 0 bases and the J gene lost 2 bases, with 13 bases spanning the gap. Per the germline V gene, CDR1 is GTSNPN and CDR2 is SVGIG (reference sequence).